Following are 19 T cell receptor beta chains from one sample sequenced in a study of blood T cell repertoires in COVID-19. TCRdb's copy holds only in-frame clones and misses some; the assay was immunoSEQ multiplex PCR. The sample has 110,000 to 150,000 clones, about 80% seen once. The sequenced material came from peripheral blood. The receptors were sampled from a man between 70 and 80 years old who had recovered from COVID-19.

This chain joins TRBV18 and TRBJ1-1; perhaps TRBD1 as D (5 bases). CDR1 KGHSH and CDR2 LQKENI come from the germline V gene. This CDR3 has 14 amino acids. Trimming took off 7 bases at V and 5 bases at J, with 17 bases between the two ends. In DNA, the CDR3 is TGTGCCAGCTTGGCCCTCGGCAGGGATACTGAAGCTTTCTTT. It yields the protein CASLALGRDTEAFF.

The chain has TRBV2 and TRBJ1-1, with TRBD1 matching 8 bases. From germline, CDR1 is SNHLY and CDR2 FYNNEI. This CDR3 has 14 residues. V was pared by 7 bases and J by 1 base, with 5 bases of the junction left unmatched. The CDR3 DNA sequence: TGTGCCAGCAAAACCGACAGGGGGAACACTGAAGCTTTCTTT. This gives the protein CASKTDRGNTEAFF. The variable domain in full, with the rest retrieved from reference TRBV2 and TRBJ1-1, is EPEVTQTPSHQVTQMGQEVILRCVPISNHLYFYWYRQILGQKVEFLVSFYNNEISEKSEIFDDQFSVERPDGSNFTLKIRSTKLEDSAMYFCASKTDRGNTEAFFGQGTRLTVV.

The sample holds a few counts of this clone. The chain is built from TRBV3-1 (or the pseudogene TRBV3-2) and TRBJ2-5; D might be TRBD1 (6 bases). The CDR3 length is 14 residues. Germline V lookup: CDR1 LGHDT, CDR2 YNNKEL (reference sequence). V was clipped by 3 bases and J by 12 bases, with 20 bases between them. The CDR3 here is CASSQYRVNPGKYF. In DNA form, the CDR3 reads TGTGCCAGCAGCCAGTACAGGGTAAACCCGGGGAAGTACTTC.

The chain links TRBV6-5 to TRBJ1-4, with D perhaps matching TRBD1 (5 bases). There are 14 residues in the CDR3. V was pared by 5 bases and J by 3 bases, with 10 bases between. Germline lookup yields CDR1 MNHEY and CDR2 SVGAGI. CDR3 DNA sequence: TGTGCCAGCAGTACGGACACCTCTAATGAAAAACTGTTTTTT. It yields the protein CASSTDTSNEKLFF.

CDR3 coding DNA: TGTGCCAGCAGCCCTGGGGCGGGAACCTACGAGCAGTACTTC. Protein product: CASSPGAGTYEQYF. This chain connects TRBV13 to TRBJ2-7, with TRBD2 as a possible D gene (6 bases). Per germline, CDR1 PRHDT and CDR2 FYEKMQ (reference sequence). Trimming took 5 bases from V and 2 from J, leaving 13 bases between them. The CDR3 length is 14 residues.

This chain uses TRBV25-1 with TRBJ1-2, with D possibly TRBD1 on 6 matching bases. Germline CDR1 and CDR2: MGHDK and SYGVNS. The CDR3 has 15 residues. V lost 2 bases and J 3 bases, leaving 13 bases between the germline ends. The CDR3 DNA follows: TGTGCCAGCAGTGAAGCGGCAGGGGCCTACTATGGCTACACCTTC. Its translation: CASSEAAGAYYGYTF.

This sequence joins TRBV5-8 and TRBJ2-2; the match to TRBD1 covers 9 bases. This CDR3 region has 15 residues. Germline V gene data show CDR1 as SGHTS and CDR2 as YDEGEE. The V gene end was trimmed by 5 bases and the J gene end by 7 bases; junction bases not matched to a gene: 9. CDR3 amino acids: CASRTTGGSSGELFF. As DNA, the CDR3 is TGTGCCAGCAGGACGACAGGGGGGAGTAGCGGGGAGCTGTTTTTT. Based on the CDR3 plus reference TRBV5-8 and TRBJ2-2, the full variable domain is EAGVTQSPTHLIKTRGQQATLRCSPISGHTSVYWYQQALGLGLQFLLWYDEGEERNRGNFPPRFSGRQFPNYSSELNVNALELEDSALYLCASRTTGGSSGELFFGEGSRLTVL.

This clone appeared a few times. The CDR3 nucleotides are TGCGCCAGCAGCTCTAGGCCCCTCGAGATCCTCGATGAGCAGTACTTC. This gives the protein CASSSRPLEILDEQYF. The rearrangement joins TRBV5-1 to TRBJ2-7; D is unresolved. Germline V gene sequence: CDR1 SGHRS, CDR2 YFSETQ. Between the trimmed V and J ends, which lost 3 bases and 7 bases, there was a span of 23 bases. This CDR3 has 16 residues.

V gene TRBV5-1 combines with J gene TRBJ2-5; possibly TRBD1 for D (5 bases). There are 13 residues in the CDR3. V lost 4 bases, J lost 4 bases, and 11 bases lay in between. Germline CDR1 reads SGHRS; CDR2 reads YFSETQ. CDR3 sequence reads: CASSPDRRETQYF. For the CDR3, the DNA is TGCGCCAGCAGCCCAGACAGACGAGAGACCCAGTACTTC.

This clone was seen only a few times. The rearrangement joins TRBV10-3 to TRBJ2-7; 9 positions agree with TRBD1. The V gene's germline CDR1 is ENHRY and CDR2 SYGVKD. J was trimmed by 3 bases and V by 4 bases; bases with no gene match: 7. The CDR3 consists of 15 residues. For the CDR3, the DNA is TGTGCCATCAGTGGAACAGGGGGCACGGGCTACGAGCAGTACTTC. This codes for CAISGTGGTGYEQYF.

The V gene is TRBV6-4, the J gene TRBJ2-4, with 7 positions matching TRBD2. The V gene end was trimmed by 4 bases and the J gene end by 2 bases; junction bases not matched to a gene: 5. This CDR3 is 15 amino acids long. Looked up from germline, CDR1 is MRHNA and CDR2 is SNTAGT. The CDR3 loop reads CASSAQAGSKNIQYF. CDR3 sequence (DNA): TGTGCCAGCAGTGCCCAAGCGGGGTCCAAAAACATTCAGTACTTC.

This chain joins TRBV7-6 and TRBJ2-3, with D possibly matching TRBD2 (6 bases). CDR1 and CDR2 from the germline V gene are SGHVS and FNYEAQ. Trimming shortened V by 5 bases and J by 0 bases, and 18 bases separated the two germline ends. This CDR3 comprises 17 residues. DNA for the CDR3: TGTGCCAGCAGCCCAAACCCGAGCGGGCTGAGCACAGATACGCAGTATTTT. This translates into CASSPNPSGLSTDTQYF.

The genes are TRBV9 and TRBJ1-1, with D possibly being TRBD1 (6 bases). Germline CDR1 SGDLS, CDR2 YYNGEE. Trimming shortened V by 3 bases and J by 0 bases, and 12 bases separated the two germline ends. The CDR3 is 15 amino acids. The CDR3 here is CASSAPGTMNTEAFF. The CDR3 DNA reads as TGTGCCAGCAGCGCCCCCGGGACAATGAACACTGAAGCTTTCTTT.

The chain recombines TRBV6-5 with TRBJ2-4; maybe TRBD1 (6 bases). The CDR3 covers 14 residues. V was shortened by 2 bases and J by 16 bases, with 21 bases between the two germline ends. Per the germline V gene, CDR1 is MNHEY and CDR2 is SVGAGI. This CDR3 is CASSYQQGRGLVYF. The CDR3 DNA sequence: TGTGCCAGCAGTTACCAACAGGGAAGGGGTTTAGTCTACTTC.

This sequence joins TRBV10-3 and TRBJ2-2; D is unresolved. This CDR3 contains 13 residues. V was pared by 8 bases and J by 0 bases, with 7 bases between. The germline gives CDR1 ENHRY, CDR2 SYGVKD. The DNA for the CDR3 is TGTGCCATCGGCAAGTCGAACACCGGGGAGCTGTTTTTT. Encoded protein: CAIGKSNTGELFF.

This rearrangement joins TRBV5-1 to TRBJ2-7; D gene ambiguous. Trimming left V 2 bases short and J 0 bases short, with 12 bases between. This CDR3 contains 15 residues. From germline, CDR1 is SGHRS and CDR2 YFSETQ. The CDR3 DNA sequence: TGCGCCAGCAGCTTAACAGACAAAAGCTCCTACGAGCAGTACTTC. Translation: CASSLTDKSSYEQYF.

J is TRBJ1-1 and V is TRBV27; TRBD1 might be the D (5 bases). Trimming stripped 3 bases from V and 5 bases from J, with 13 bases between. The CDR3 runs to 14 residues. Looked up from germline, CDR1 is MNHEY and CDR2 is SMNVEV (reference sequence). The DNA of the CDR3 is TGTGCCAGCAGTTTGGGCCAGGGTCTTACTGAAGCTTTCTTT. Protein: CASSLGQGLTEAFF.

The gene calls are TRBV6-5 and TRBJ2-1; D unresolved. This CDR3 contains 16 residues. The V gene's germline CDR1 is MNHEY and CDR2 SVGAGI. Deletions cut 0 bases from V and 0 bases from J, with 9 bases between. The CDR3 DNA follows: TGTGCCAGCAGTTACTCGAGGATCCCCTCCTACAATGAGCAGTTCTTC. It codes for CASSYSRIPSYNEQFF.

The rearrangement joins TRBV9 to TRBJ2-2; TRBD2 agrees at 8 bases. With V trimmed by 4 bases and J by 3 bases, 5 bases remained unmatched. The CDR3 has 15 amino acids. The germline CDR1 and CDR2 sequences are SGDLS and YYNGEE. This CDR3 reads CASSSRLAYTGELFF. The CDR3, as DNA: TGTGCCAGCAGCTCCCGACTAGCGTACACCGGGGAGCTGTTTTTT.